One and the same sample provided the 14 T cell receptor beta chains below, sequenced in a study of shared clonotypes between healthy human individuals. The table came from immunoSEQ multiplex PCR; TCRdb's copy has only in-frame clones and leaves some out. The table shows approximately 1.4 million clones, with approximately 98% occurring only once. The sequenced sample was naive CD4+ T cells sorted from blood. Subset here: CD45RA+ positively selected. Receptors originate from a young man in good health.

The chain recombines TRBV18 with TRBJ2-3; 8 bases are a match to TRBD1. CDR1 is KGHSH, CDR2 LQKENI, per germline. Trimming removed 2 bases from V and 0 bases from J; junction bases left unmatched: 4. This CDR3 is built from 16 residues. The CDR3 loop reads CASSPRQGLSTDTQYF. The CDR3 DNA is TGTGCCAGCTCACCAAGACAGGGGCTTAGCACAGATACGCAGTATTTT.

The V gene is TRBV5-5, the J gene TRBJ1-1, with 7 positions matching TRBD1. With 5 bases clipped from V and 6 bases from J, the junction kept 10 bases outside the gene matches. The CDR3 has 14 amino acids. Germline V gene lookup returns CDR1 SGHKS and CDR2 YYEKEE (reference sequence). CDR3 region: CASRKQGSPAEAFF. DNA of the CDR3: TGTGCCAGCAGAAAACAGGGGTCCCCTGCTGAAGCTTTCTTT.

CDR3 residues: CAIPSRRAGPEAFF. CDR3 nucleotides: TGTGCCATCCCTTCGAGGAGGGCGGGCCCTGAAGCTTTCTTT. The chain is built from TRBV28 and TRBJ1-1; D is unresolved. CDR3 length: 14 residues. Between the trimmed V and J ends, which lost 10 bases and 6 bases, there was a span of 21 bases. Germline CDR1 is MDHEN and CDR2 is SYDVKM.

The V call is TRBV7-9, the J call TRBJ2-5; TRBD1 aligns across 9 bases. The CDR3 spans 14 residues. CDR1 and CDR2 (germline): SEHNR, FQNEAQ (reference sequence). V gave up 3 bases and J gave up 5 bases; unmatched junction bases: 4. CDR3 protein: CASSLGQGVETQYF. The CDR3 bases are TGTGCCAGCAGCTTGGGACAGGGAGTGGAGACCCAGTACTTC.

The gene calls are TRBV5-1 and TRBJ2-6, with 14 bases that match TRBD2. Germline V gene lookup returns CDR1 SGHRS and CDR2 YFSETQ. CDR3 length: 20 residues. The junction had 8 bases not matched to a gene; V was cut back by 3 bases and J by 0 bases. The chain's CDR3 is CASSWGTSGRGSSGANVLTF. CDR3 DNA: TGCGCCAGCAGCTGGGGGACTAGCGGGAGAGGGAGCTCTGGGGCCAACGTCCTGACTTTC.

The chain joins TRBV29-1 to TRBJ2-7, with 9 bases aligning to TRBD1. V trimming: 7 bases; J trimming: 3 bases; junction bases outside the gene matches: 10. The CDR3 runs 14 residues. Germline CDR1 and CDR2: SQVTM and ANQGSEA. CDR3 protein: CSAKKRDRVYEQYF. The CDR3 DNA reads TGCAGCGCTAAGAAAAGGGACAGGGTCTACGAGCAGTACTTC.

The genes are TRBV10-1 and TRBJ2-1, with 9 bases lining up with TRBD2. Germline-derived CDR1 and CDR2 are WNHNN and SYGVQD (reference sequence). CDR3 length: 19 residues. Trimming removed 5 bases from V and 5 bases from J; junction bases left unmatched: 19. DNA of the CDR3: TGCGCCAGCAGTCCGGGACTAGCTAGCGAAAATACACGCGACAATGAGCAGTTCTTC. Protein product: CASSPGLASENTRDNEQFF.

The rearrangement uses TRBV27 and TRBJ2-1; 11 bases match TRBD2. The ends lost 3 bases at V and 7 bases at J; junction bases unmatched: 8. Germline assignment: CDR1 MNHEY and CDR2 SMNVEV (reference sequence). CDR3 length equals 16 residues. This CDR3 is CASSFSSGRMGNEQFF. In DNA, the CDR3 is TGTGCCAGCAGTTTCTCTAGCGGGAGGATGGGGAATGAGCAGTTCTTC.

The J gene is TRBJ2-3, the V gene TRBV5-4; possible D gene TRBD2, 5 bases. The germline V gene encodes CDR1 SGHNT and CDR2 YYREEE (reference sequence). Trimming removed 1 base at V and 3 bases at J, with 9 bases between. This CDR3 has 14 residues. CDR3 sequence: CASSLQLDTDTQYF. CDR3 DNA: TGTGCCAGCAGCTTGCAACTAGATACAGATACGCAGTATTTT.

This chain joins TRBV10-3 and TRBJ2-7; D may correspond to TRBD1 or TRBD2 (6 bases each). This CDR3 region has 16 residues. The V gene lost 6 bases and the J gene lost 0 bases, with 18 bases spanning the gap. From germline, CDR1 is ENHRY and CDR2 SYGVKD. The CDR3 DNA sequence: TGTGCCATCAGGTATAGTCCGGGGGCAAACTCCTACGAGCAGTACTTC. Its translation is CAIRYSPGANSYEQYF.

The CDR3 protein is CASTTLDRDTEAFF. The CDR3 nucleotides read TGTGCCAGCACGACTTTAGACAGGGACACTGAAGCTTTCTTT. The V call is TRBV6-1, the J call TRBJ1-1; 7 bases are a match to TRBD1. Looked up from germline, CDR1 is MNHNS and CDR2 is SASEGT. The CDR3 totals 14 residues. The V segment lost 7 bases and the J segment 3 bases; nucleotides outside the gene matches: 8.

With respect to this clone: Other nucleotide sequences from this sample produce the same CDR3. The chain has TRBV30 and TRBJ1-2; 8 positions match TRBD1. Germline V gene data show CDR1 as GTSNPN and CDR2 as SVGIG (reference sequence). The length of the CDR3 is 13 residues. V gave up 2 bases and J gave up 4 bases; unmatched junction bases: 3. The CDR3 region has the DNA TGTGCCTGGAGTCCGGGGACAGGCTATGGCTACACCTTC. This sequence encodes CAWSPGTGYGYTF.

The chain recombines TRBV7-2 with TRBJ2-7, with TRBD2 matching over 7 bases. Germline assignment: CDR1 SGHTA and CDR2 FQGNSA. V dropped 1 base and J dropped 7; count of bases not matched to a gene: 13. The CDR3 covers 16 residues. In nucleotides, the CDR3 is TGTGCCAGCAGCTTAGGTGGGGGACTACACCGTAGGGAGCAGTACTTC. Its protein is CASSLGGGLHRREQYF.

The chain employs TRBV9 and TRBJ1-1; the match to TRBD1 covers 9 bases. The V gene end was trimmed by 4 bases and the J gene end by 5 bases; junction bases not matched to a gene: 6. This CDR3 comprises 14 residues. Germline CDR1 and CDR2: SGDLS and YYNGEE. Here the CDR3 reads CASSYGTGRTEAFF. The CDR3 DNA follows: TGTGCCAGCAGCTACGGGACAGGGAGAACTGAAGCTTTCTTT.